The T cell receptor (beta chain) under discussion was sequenced for a study of blood T cell repertoires in COVID-19 (dated by TCRdb to the early 2020s). For the study in its entirety: Collaborator samples came from the United States, Italy and Spain and covered acute and convalescent phases of COVID-19. The prospective study material was composed of cDNA or gDNA derived from T cells, B-cell-depleted T cells, or PBMCs. Subjects who had been exposed to COVID-19, were actively infected with it, or had recovered from it provided the deeply sampled blood TCRbeta repertoires that made up the dataset. The repertoires were released in a freely available public database intended as a resource for research on the immune response to SARS-CoV-2. The samples were drawn from two sources: the first 160 participants of the ongoing ImmuneRACE study, and over 950 subjects contributed by 6 global collaborators. The sample metadata nearly always contained a de-identified subject ID, COVID-19 status, age in years and sex. Where HLA class I and class II types were available, the types were taken from metadata supplied by the sample provider, not from assay-based typing. Findings and caveats that apply to the study as a whole: How much clinical and demographic metadata was included differed by source and by participant, and the metadata was provided uncurated.

A remark on this clone: The clone's antigen remains unknown. Base qualities are not provided; no much larger clone lies one nucleotide away.

A second Seattle source provided samples from volunteer blood donors who had recovered from COVID-19. The collaborating institutions used their own protocols to collect whole blood in K2EDTA tubes. For TCRbeta analysis, collaborators shipped samples in one of three forms: frozen whole blood, isolated PBMCs, or DNA extracted from either of those sample types. The CDR3 runs 14 residues from the cysteine to the phenylalanine. Of the read, only the CDR3 DNA is kept; its 42 bases are in frame from base 1. V is pared back by 3 bases and J by 5 bases, with 14 bases lying between the germline termini. According to the germline V gene, CDR1 reads KGHSH and CDR2 reads LQKENI. The immunoSEQ Assay, a bias-controlled multiplex PCR, was used to amplify TCRbeta CDR3 regions from genomic DNA. From the authors' description of their analysis: The number of nucleated cells in each sample was estimated by amplification of reference gene primers within the assay. To quantify the absolute abundance of each unique TCRbeta CDR3 rearrangement, sequence reads were collapsed and filtered. For each sample, productive Simpson clonality was calculated as the square root of Simpson's diversity index across productive rearrangements. Not all clones reach the TCRdb copy of this immuneACCESS table, which keeps in-frame sequences only. Checked studies attribute under half of the gap to unresolved V genes and leave the rest unexplained. For V, J and clone size, that table is used; D and trimming come from the DNA. This sample holds approximately 220,000 clones; around 81% were observed only once. The top ten hold 3% to 3.5% of the sample.

The origin of this receptor is a woman aged 25 to 39 who had recovered from COVID-19. In this chain, TRBV18 is recombined with TRBJ2-7; too little of a D gene remains to name it. The sequenced sample consisted of peripheral blood. The nucleotide sequence is given as TGTGCCAGCTCACCTACTCAAGAGAGTAACGAGCAGTACTTC. It is translated as CASSPTQESNEQYF. Supplemented by the reference TRBV18 and TRBJ2-7 proteins around the CDR3, the complete variable domain is NAGVMQNPRHLVRRRGQEARLRCSPMKGHSHVYWYRQLPEEGLKFMVYLQKENIIDESGMPKERFSAEFPKEGPSILRIQQVVRGDSAAYFCASSPTQESNEQYFGPGTRLTVT.